This TCR beta chain was captured in a study of graft-versus-host responses after intestinal transplantation. Study-wide context: Recipients received multivisceral, liver-intestinal, or isolated intestinal transplants.

Of note for this clone: Its antigen is unknown.

Method: immunoSEQ multiplex PCR; TCRdb's copy keeps in-frame clones and lacks some. In the table there are approximately 90,000 clones, 88% of which are singletons. This clonotype was sampled from a human donor who was the organ donor for an intestinal transplant. Sequenced material: unstimulated CD4+ T cells sorted from spleen or lymph node cells, taken before transplant.

The CDR3 bases are TGTGCCAGCAGCTTAGAGGCTAGTCGCCACGAGCAGTACTTC. It is translated as CASSLEASRHEQYF. The chain employs TRBV7-2 and TRBJ2-7, with D unclear. Trimming removed 1 base from V and 5 bases from J, with 12 bases in between. The germline CDR1 and CDR2 sequences are SGHTA and FQGNSA. The CDR3 has 14 amino acids.